The clone carrying this TCR beta chain occurred once. What it binds is unknown. The data derive from a study of cytomegalovirus exposure and HLA in healthy donors. Whole-study context: The 100 million to 120 million unique TCR beta sequences, from about 190 million T cells, were found by an earlier analysis.

V gave up 6 bases and J gave up 1 base, with 10 bases separating them. The germline gives CDR1 MNHEY, CDR2 SVGAGI. The CDR3 is made up of 13 amino acids. The PCR employed 60 Vbeta primers together with 13 Jbeta primers. Original data processing: Later analysis identified 65 million to 80 million unique TCR beta chains, approximately 11 million shared. Clones were sequenced by immunoSEQ multiplex PCR, and TCRdb holds only the in-frame ones, with some missing. V, J and clone size derive from that table, while D and trimming were established from the DNA sequence. The sample lists over 150,000 clones, roughly 82% occurring once. General study results and limits: A link between a missense DCLRE1C variant and TCR beta V- and J-gene trimming emerged from a later analysis. In a later analysis, at a false discovery rate of 0.05, fewer than 20,000 TCR beta sequences matched HLA alleles.

This clonotype was obtained from a man aged 50 to 60 in good health and CMV-seropositive. The chain employs TRBV6-5 and TRBJ2-7; D uncertain. Sequenced input: PBMCs. For the CDR3, the DNA is TGTGCCAGCAGGAAGACTGCGTCCTACGAGCAGTACTTC. The encoded protein is CASRKTASYEQYF.